This T cell receptor (beta chain) is from a study of blood T cell repertoires in COVID-19. As for the study in general: Acute and convalescent COVID-19 specimens originated in the United States, Italy and Spain. Sample material is recorded as cDNA or gDNA derived from T cells, B-cell-depleted T cells, or PBMCs.

CDR1 and CDR2 (germline): MNHEY, SMNVEV (reference sequence). This CDR3 comprises 15 residues. Trimming took 6 bases from V and 8 from J, leaving 19 bases between them. Under the authors' procedure: From reference gene primer amplification, estimates of nucleated cell counts were derived. Assay used: immunoSEQ multiplex PCR; TCRdb lists only in-frame clones, some missing. The DNA was the basis for D and trimming; V, J and clone size are from that table. The sample holds nearly 350,000 clones, under 95% seen once. The rearrangement uses TRBV27 and TRBJ1-4; D unclear. Sequences were obtained from peripheral blood. The receptor comes from a woman aged 18 to 35 who had recovered from COVID-19. CDR3 nucleotide sequence: TGTGCCAGCAGCCCTTTTCCCGGAGTTGGGGAAAAACTGTTTTTT. Translated, it gives CASSPFPGVGEKLFF.